The 2 T cell receptor beta chains in this list originate from one sample, sequenced in a study of T cells in Graves' hyperthyroidism and ophthalmopathy. TCR beta CDR3 region amplification was performed from RNA transcripts. HTBI primers drove first-round RT-PCR of the TCR CDR3. One entry per CDR3 protein results from TCRdb running MiXCR on the multiplex PCR reads. The top ten clones hold about 7% of a sample with approximately 590,000 distinct CDR3 sequences, 15% to 18% of them seen once. Sequencing was done on a sample of blood. The receptors originated from a woman in her twenties or thirties with Graves' hyperthyroidism.

The rearrangement uses TRBV10-3 and TRBJ2-3; 7 bases map to TRBD2. Germline V gives CDR1 ENHRY, CDR2 SYGVKD. The CDR3 has 16 amino acids. The V and J ends lost 6 bases and 3 bases, in that order; junction bases with no gene match: 12. The chain's CDR3 is CAISLLAMEETDTQYF. The CDR3 coding sequence is TGTGCCATCAGCCTACTAGCGATGGAGGAGACAGATACGCAGTATTTT.

This clonotype was counted at least ten times. At one end the junction does not follow the germline gene, possibly because of a read error. The chain's CDR3 is CASNLQGGDTQYF. The DNA of the CDR3 is TGCGCCAGCAACTTGCAGGGTGGGGATACGCAGTATTTT. The chain couples TRBV5-1 to TRBJ2-3, with a tentative D call TRBD1 (5 bases). This CDR3 contains 13 residues. In germline, CDR1 is SGHRS, CDR2 YFSETQ.